Presented here are 18 T cell receptor beta chains from one specimen sequenced in a study of T cell repertoires in cytomegalovirus infection. TCRdb used MiXCR to reprocess the reads, holding one entry per CDR3 protein. The sample shows a few hundred thousand distinct CDR3 sequences, roughly an eighth of them seen only once. Sequencing was carried out using PBMCs. The receptors stem from a human donor in good health (CMV status not recorded). Some clones in this sample may be carry-over from other donors' samples.

At least ten counts were recorded for this clonotype. The rearrangement uses TRBV7-6 and TRBJ2-7; 8 nucleotides match TRBD2. Trimming removed 0 bases from V and 3 bases from J; junction bases left unmatched: 4. CDR3 length: 15 amino acids. The germline V gene encodes CDR1 SGHVS and CDR2 FNYEAQ. The DNA for the CDR3 is TGTGCCAGCAGCTTAGCATCCGGGACTAGCTACGAGCAGTACTTC. Amino acids: CASSLASGTSYEQYF.

This clonotype has more than one count but fewer than ten. The chain couples TRBV28 to TRBJ1-3; D not resolved. Germline V CDR1 and CDR2: MDHEN, SYDVKM. V was cut by 3 bases and J by 8 bases, with 20 bases left in between. The CDR3 covers 16 residues. Here the CDR3 DNA reads TGTGCCAGCAGTTTTTTGGACCGGACCAAGGAGGACACCATATATTTT. It codes for CASSFLDRTKEDTIYF.

There are a few counts of this clonotype. This sequence joins TRBV27 and TRBJ1-2, with TRBD1 identical over 7 bases. The CDR3 is made up of 15 amino acids. Germline CDR1 MNHEY, CDR2 SMNVEV (reference sequence). V lost 2 bases, J lost 5 bases, and 8 bases stayed unmatched. CDR3 amino acids: CASSLGFGRGYGYTF. DNA of the CDR3: TGTGCCAGCAGTTTAGGGTTTGGCAGGGGGTATGGCTACACCTTC.

In DNA form, the CDR3 reads TGTGCCAGCACCATCACGACGGTGAGGCAGCCCCAGCATTTT. It yields the protein CASTITTVRQPQHF. The genes are TRBV28 and TRBJ1-5; unclear D gene. From germline, CDR1 is MDHEN and CDR2 SYDVKM. The CDR3 is 14 residues long. The V end was cut by 7 bases, the J end by 7 bases, with 17 bases between.

This clonotype was observed a few times. CDR3 in amino acids: CASSNDIGSPLHF. The DNA of the CDR3 is TGTGCCAGCAGCAATGACATCGGGTCACCCCTCCACTTT. This chain joins TRBV5-6 and TRBJ1-6; D gene unclear. Germline V gives CDR1 SGHDT, CDR2 YYEEEE. Trimming cost V 4 bases and J 10 bases, with 12 bases left between them. The CDR3 extends over 13 amino acids.

The chain has TRBV6-6 and TRBJ1-1; possibly TRBD1 for D (5 bases). Deletions cut 2 bases from V and 3 bases from J, with 10 bases between. CDR3 size: 14 residues. Germline V gene sequence: CDR1 MNHNY, CDR2 SVGAGI (reference sequence). The CDR3 loop is CASSYDRQYTEAFF. The CDR3 nucleotides read TGTGCCAGCAGTTACGACAGACAGTACACTGAAGCTTTCTTT.

This chain uses TRBV14 with TRBJ2-5; the D gene is possibly TRBD1 (6 bases). The CDR3 is 15 amino acids. CDR1 and CDR2 from the germline V gene are SGHDN and FVKESK. The ends were cut back, 3 bases at V and 2 bases at J, with 13 bases in the middle. Written as DNA, the CDR3 is TGTGCCAGCAGCCACAGGGGCTTTAAACAAGAGACCCAGTACTTC. This gives the protein CASSHRGFKQETQYF.

The J gene is TRBJ2-2, the V gene TRBV4-2; D is perhaps TRBD2 (5 bases). The CDR3 has 17 residues. V was shortened by 0 bases and J by 3 bases, with 14 bases between the two germline ends. CDR1 and CDR2 from the germline V gene are LGHNA and YNFKEQ. CDR3 region: CASSQDSAETYTGELFF. The CDR3 DNA reads TGTGCCAGCAGCCAAGATAGCGCGGAGACGTACACCGGGGAGCTGTTTTTT.

The chain uses TRBV15 and TRBJ1-1; no clear D gene. CDR3 length: 15 residues. Germline assignment: CDR1 LNHNV and CDR2 YYDKDF (reference sequence). V was clipped by 5 bases and J by 3 bases, with 16 bases between them. The CDR3 loop is CATSPLGGLDTEAFF. The CDR3 coding sequence is TGTGCCACCAGCCCCCTGGGAGGGTTGGACACTGAAGCTTTCTTT. Full variable domain (missing parts from reference TRBV15 and TRBJ1-1): DAMVIQNPRYQVTQFGKPVTLSCSQTLNHNVMYWYQQKSSQAPKLLFHYYDKDFNNEADTPDNFQSRRPNTSFCFLDIRSPGLGDTAMYLCATSPLGGLDTEAFFGQGTRLTVV.

This clonotype has at least ten counts. The chain joins TRBV6-2 or TRBV6-3 to TRBJ2-7; D is unresolved. The CDR3 is 12 amino acids. V was cut by 0 bases and J by 4 bases, with 4 bases left in between. Germline CDR1 reads MNHEY; CDR2 reads SVGEGT. CDR3 sequence reads: CASSYSFYEQYF. CDR3 DNA: TGTGCCAGCAGTTACTCGTTTTACGAGCAGTACTTC.

The V call is TRBV20-1, the J call TRBJ2-5, with 11 bases lining up with TRBD1. CDR1 is DFQATT and CDR2 is SNEGSKA in the germline V gene (reference sequence). Trimming cost V 1 base and J 3 bases; bases outside gene matches: 7. The CDR3 runs 16 residues. In DNA form, the CDR3 reads TGCAGTGCTAGAGTTCAAGGACAGGGGGCGAAAGAGACCCAGTACTTC. As protein: CSARVQGQGAKETQYF.

The sample holds a few counts of this clonotype. The chain uses TRBV20-1 and TRBJ2-5, with 11 nucleotides matching TRBD2. CDR1 and CDR2 (germline): DFQATT, SNEGSKA (reference sequence). The CDR3 is 14 amino acids. The J segment lost 2 bases and the V segment lost 6 bases, leaving 5 bases of the junction unmatched. CDR3 in amino acids: CSAPGTSGQETQYF. CDR3 DNA: TGCAGTGCGCCGGGGACTAGCGGTCAAGAGACCCAGTACTTC.

There are a few counts of this clonotype. The V and J genes are TRBV11-2 and TRBJ1-1, with a tentative D call TRBD1 (5 bases). The CDR3 is 14 amino acids. Germline CDR1 and CDR2: SGHAT and FQNNGV. Trimming took off 0 bases at V and 6 bases at J, with 11 bases between the two ends. Here the CDR3 DNA reads TGTGCCAGCAGCTTAGAAAGGGGCAACGCTGAAGCTTTCTTT. Translating it yields CASSLERGNAEAFF.

This clonotype was counted many times. The gene calls are TRBV7-2 and TRBJ2-3; tentative D call: TRBD2 (6 bases). The V end was cut by 7 bases, the J end by 2 bases, with 10 bases between. The V gene's germline CDR1 is SGHTA and CDR2 FQGNSA. The CDR3 extends over 13 amino acids. CDR3 DNA: TGTGCCAGCACGGGACTCTACACAGATACGCAGTATTTT. As protein: CASTGLYTDTQYF.

The V gene is TRBV29-1, the J gene TRBJ1-1, with D maybe TRBD1 (5 bases). This CDR3 has 13 amino acids. The V end was cut by 4 bases, the J end by 4 bases, with 13 bases between. Germline loops: CDR1 SQVTM, CDR2 ANQGSEA. CDR3 loop: CSVGSSRGTEAFF. The CDR3 DNA sequence: TGCAGCGTTGGGTCCTCAAGGGGCACTGAAGCTTTCTTT.

This clonotype was observed a few times. This chain joins TRBV6-5 and TRBJ1-4; D remains ambiguous. CDR1 is MNHEY and CDR2 is SVGAGI in the germline V gene. The ends were cut back, 6 bases at V and 8 bases at J, with 13 bases in the middle. The CDR3 length is 13 residues. CDR3 residues: CASRDPFGEKLFF. The CDR3 DNA reads as TGTGCCAGCAGGGACCCGTTTGGAGAAAAACTGTTTTTT.

This clonotype was counted many times. The chain links TRBV2 to TRBJ2-2, with 11 bases identical to TRBD2. Germline trimming cut 7 bases from V and 4 bases from J; bases unmatched to any gene: 8. The CDR3 is 16 residues long. Germline V gene data show CDR1 as SNHLY and CDR2 as FYNNEI. The CDR3 sequence is CASKKLAGVLTGELFF. In nucleotides, the CDR3 is TGTGCCAGCAAGAAACTAGCGGGGGTTCTCACCGGGGAGCTGTTTTTT.

This sequence joins TRBV12-3 or TRBV12-4 and TRBJ2-1, with D hard to call. This CDR3 has 13 residues. Trimming took 3 bases from V and 8 from J, leaving 11 bases between them. The CDR3 reads CASSFTGWDEQFF. CDR3 in DNA: TGTGCCAGCAGTTTCACTGGTTGGGATGAGCAGTTCTTC.